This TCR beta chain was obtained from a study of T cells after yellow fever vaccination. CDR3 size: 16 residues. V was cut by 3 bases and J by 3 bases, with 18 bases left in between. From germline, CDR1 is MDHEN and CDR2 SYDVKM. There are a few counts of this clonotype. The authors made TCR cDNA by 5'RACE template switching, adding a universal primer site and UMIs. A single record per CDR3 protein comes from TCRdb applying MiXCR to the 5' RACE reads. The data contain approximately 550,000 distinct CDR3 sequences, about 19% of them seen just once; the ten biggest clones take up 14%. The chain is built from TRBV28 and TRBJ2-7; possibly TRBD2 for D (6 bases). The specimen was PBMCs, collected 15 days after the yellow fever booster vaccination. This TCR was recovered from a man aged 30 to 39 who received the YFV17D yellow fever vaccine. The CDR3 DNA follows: TGTGCCAGCAGTTTTCCGCGGGGCAGCCTTAACTACGAGCAGTACTTC. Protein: CASSFPRGSLNYEQYF. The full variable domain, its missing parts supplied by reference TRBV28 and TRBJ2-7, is DVKVTQSSRYLVKRTGEKVFLECVQDMDHENMFWYRQDPGLGLRLIYFSYDVKMKEKGDIPEGYSVSREKKERFSLILESASTNQTSMYLCASSFPRGSLNYEQYFGPGTRLTVT.